The 14 T cell receptor beta chains reported below all come from one sample, sequenced in a study of cytotoxic CD8 clonotypes in ibrutinib-treated CLL. The repertoire was sequenced with immunoSEQ multiplex PCR; TCRdb's copy has only in-frame clones and lacks some. The sample holds about 200,000 clones; over 60% are singletons and the top ten take over 10%. The source material was PBMCs, sampled after 24 months of ibrutinib treatment. Receptors originate from a human donor with chronic lymphocytic leukemia.

Only one count was recorded for this clone. V is TRBV15 and J is TRBJ2-5; no clear D. This CDR3 is built from 16 residues. The V and J ends lost 0 bases and 4 bases respectively, with 15 bases between them. Germline V lookup: CDR1 LNHNV, CDR2 YYDKDF (reference sequence). The CDR3 nucleotides read TGTGCCACCAGCAGAGAGCGTCTAGTCTCGGGAGAGACCCAGTACTTC. Encoded protein: CATSRERLVSGETQYF.

The chain has TRBV5-1 and TRBJ2-1; 13 bases align to TRBD2. CDR3 length: 17 amino acids. With 4 bases clipped from V and 4 bases from J, the junction kept 8 bases outside the gene matches. Germline V lookup: CDR1 SGHRS, CDR2 YFSETQ. In DNA form, the CDR3 reads TGCGCCAGCAGCCACGGACTAGCGGGAGTCCTGTACAATGAGCAGTTCTTC. Its translation: CASSHGLAGVLYNEQFF.

This chain joins TRBV7-2 and TRBJ2-1; D perhaps matches TRBD2 (6 bases). The germline gives CDR1 SGHTA, CDR2 FQGNSA. Deletions cut 6 bases from V and 9 bases from J, with 18 bases between. The CDR3 totals 14 residues. The CDR3 DNA is TGTGCCAGCAGTAAACGGGAGTTACGATTTGAGCAGTTCTTC. It specifies CASSKRELRFEQFF.

This clone was recorded a few times. The rearrangement links TRBV19 to TRBJ2-7; perhaps TRBD2 as D (6 bases). This CDR3 comprises 15 residues. The V gene lost 6 bases and the J gene lost 3 bases, with 18 bases spanning the gap. Germline assignment: CDR1 LNHDA and CDR2 SQIVND (reference sequence). CDR3 in amino acids: CASRNGRDSFYEQYF. The CDR3 DNA sequence: TGTGCCAGTAGGAATGGTCGGGACTCCTTCTACGAGCAGTACTTC.

This rearrangement joins TRBV9 to TRBJ2-1; D unclear. The CDR3 spans 13 residues. Germline CDR1 reads SGDLS; CDR2 reads YYNGEE. Trimming stripped 4 bases from V and 7 bases from J, with 12 bases between. The CDR3 is CASSPPTPNEQFF. The CDR3 DNA is TGTGCCAGCAGCCCCCCGACTCCTAATGAGCAGTTCTTC.

CDR3 amino acids: CASSSTGDLYEQYF. The CDR3 DNA sequence: TGTGCCAGCAGCTCTACAGGGGATCTCTACGAGCAGTACTTC. This chain links TRBV5-4 with TRBJ2-7; the match to TRBD1 covers 7 bases. Trimming cost V 3 bases and J 3 bases; bases outside gene matches: 6. The germline V gene encodes CDR1 SGHNT and CDR2 YYREEE (reference sequence). The CDR3 has 14 amino acids. The variable domain in full, completed from reference TRBV5-4 and TRBJ2-7, reads ETGVTQSPTHLIKTRGQQVTLRCSSQSGHNTVSWYQQALGQGPQFIFQYYREEENGRGNFPPRFSGLQFPNYSSELNVNALELDDSALYLCASSSTGDLYEQYFGPGTRLTVT.

V and J are TRBV5-1 and TRBJ1-4; D might be TRBD1 (6 bases). The germline V gene encodes CDR1 SGHRS and CDR2 YFSETQ. The germline V and J ends were trimmed by 2 bases and 5 bases, with 10 bases remaining between them. The CDR3 totals 14 residues. CDR3: CASSLGQLNEKLFF. In nucleotides, the CDR3 is TGCGCCAGCAGCTTAGGACAGCTAAATGAAAAACTGTTTTTT.

V is TRBV6-6 and J is TRBJ1-1; D gene uncertain. Germline-derived CDR1 and CDR2 are MNHNY and SVGAGI (reference sequence). The CDR3 is made up of 13 amino acids. The V end lost 6 bases, the J end lost 2 bases, and 10 bases lay between the germline ends. CDR3 coding DNA: TGTGCCAGCAGCTCCGCCAGAAACACTGAAGCTTTCTTT. Its protein product is CASSSARNTEAFF.

The genes are TRBV23-1 and TRBJ1-5, with D possibly TRBD1 on 5 matching bases. TRBV23-1 falls under the ORF class, with uncertain function. Trimming took off 0 bases at V and 3 bases at J, with 9 bases between the two ends. The CDR3 is 15 amino acids. The CDR3 here is CASSQSGQTNQPQHF. CDR3 coding DNA: TGCGCCAGCAGTCAATCGGGGCAGACCAATCAGCCCCAGCATTTT.

The chain links TRBV18 to TRBJ1-1, with TRBD1 identical over 7 bases. Germline-derived CDR1 and CDR2 are KGHSH and LQKENI. The CDR3 totals 14 residues. J lost 5 bases, V lost 3 bases, and 6 bases had no gene match. The CDR3 sequence: CASSPPGGRTEAFF. DNA for the CDR3: TGTGCCAGCTCACCTCCAGGGGGAAGAACTGAAGCTTTCTTT.

The chain employs TRBV30 and TRBJ2-7; D gene unclear. The CDR3 extends over 12 amino acids. The germline V gene encodes CDR1 GTSNPN and CDR2 SVGIG (reference sequence). Trimming removed 2 bases from V and 3 bases from J, with 8 bases in between. This chain's CDR3 is CAWSPGFYEQYF. The DNA of the CDR3 is TGTGCCTGGAGTCCCGGGTTCTACGAGCAGTACTTC.

Written as DNA, the CDR3 is TGTGCCAGCGCCCGGACAGCCTCCTACGAGCAGTACTTC. Amino acids: CASARTASYEQYF. The J gene is TRBJ2-7, the V gene TRBV27; D is perhaps TRBD1 (6 bases). The V end was cut by 8 bases, the J end by 0 bases, with 11 bases between. Germline V lookup: CDR1 MNHEY, CDR2 SMNVEV (reference sequence). The CDR3 runs to 13 residues.

The chain links TRBV6-4 to TRBJ2-5, with TRBD2 matching over 9 bases. J gave up 1 base and V 0 bases, and 0 bases lay outside the gene matches. Per the germline V gene, CDR1 is MRHNA and CDR2 is SNTAGT. The CDR3 is made up of 15 amino acids. DNA of the CDR3: TGTGCCAGCAGTGACTCTAGCGGGAGCCAAGAGACCCAGTACTTC. Translating gives CASSDSSGSQETQYF.

V gene TRBV5-4 combines with J gene TRBJ2-3; the D is unclear. The CDR3 runs to 14 residues. V was trimmed by 2 bases and J by 2 bases, leaving 9 bases between them. CDR1 SGHNT and CDR2 YYREEE come from the germline V gene (reference sequence). DNA for the CDR3: TGTGCCAGCAGCTTAACCCCCTCCACAGATACGCAGTATTTT. Translating gives CASSLTPSTDTQYF.